These T cell receptor beta chains were read from a single sample in a study of cytomegalovirus exposure and HLA in healthy donors. The repertoire was sequenced with immunoSEQ multiplex PCR; TCRdb's copy has only in-frame clones and lacks some. There are about 120,000 clones in the sample; around 69% occur only once, and approximately 16% lies in the top ten. Sequenced: PBMCs. The origin of the receptors is a man aged 45 to 65 in good health and CMV-seropositive. The CDR3 runs from the conserved cysteine through the conserved F or W.

J | V | CDR3
TRBJ2-7 | TRBV28 | CASSLNGDSTIYEQYF
TRBJ2-7 | TRBV6-5 | CASGGTGTRAEQYF
TRBJ1-6 | TRBV6-1 | CASSDRENSPLHF
TRBJ1-2 | TRBV27 | CASRPDPGQGGDYGYTF
TRBJ2-7 | TRBV5-5 | CASSDPGQDPYEQYF
TRBJ1-1 | TRBV29-1 | CSVNSQDTEAFF
TRBJ1-1 | TRBV9 | CASSYDFGGVEAFF
TRBJ1-5 | TRBV2 | CASSGTGNQPQHF
TRBJ2-7 | TRBV6-5 | CASVPSGLATDEQYF
TRBJ2-2 | TRBV11-3 | CASSPRQRGQNTGELFF
TRBJ2-7 | TRBV27 | CASSSPAKGAGEQYF
TRBJ2-7 | TRBV11-2 | CASSLDGGWGARYEQYF
TRBJ1-1 | TRBV19 | CASSTWDRDTEAFF
TRBJ2-7 | TRBV27 | CASSLPGVHLYEQYF
TRBJ1-3 | TRBV5-1 | CASSPRPGDSGNTIYF
TRBJ1-1 | TRBV4-1 | CASSQEEQGRTEAFF